The 29 T cell receptor beta chains below were found in one sample sequenced in a study of T cell responses to AZD1222 COVID-19 vaccine. Here immunoSEQ multiplex PCR was the method, and the copy in TCRdb shows in-frame clones only, minus some. The profile shows over 100,000 clones, 90% of them singletons. This specimen was peripheral blood, taken on day 0 of AZD1222 vaccination. Every receptor here comes from an adult in good health.

The chain couples TRBV7-2 to TRBJ1-5, with D perhaps TRBD1 (6 bases). Germline V gives CDR1 SGHTA, CDR2 FQGNSA. Trimming stripped 5 bases from V and 2 bases from J, with 13 bases between. The CDR3 runs 15 residues. In nucleotides, the CDR3 is TGTGCCAGCAGCACCACAGGGTCGGGCAATCAGCCCCAGCATTTT. It is translated as CASSTTGSGNQPQHF.

This clone has a single count. The gene calls are TRBV3-1 (or the pseudogene TRBV3-2) and TRBJ1-2, with TRBD1 matching over 8 bases. CDR1 is LGHDT and CDR2 is YNNKEL in the germline V gene (reference sequence). The CDR3 is made up of 17 amino acids. V lost 1 base, J lost 8 bases, and 15 bases stayed unmatched. DNA of the CDR3: TGTGCCAGCAGCCAAGTCTCTCTCGGACAGGGATTCTACGGCTACACCTTC. It yields the protein CASSQVSLGQGFYGYTF.

The chain employs TRBV4-1 and TRBJ2-1; D gene unclear. The CDR3 extends over 14 amino acids. V was clipped by 6 bases and J by 5 bases, with 14 bases between them. Germline CDR1 is MGHRA and CDR2 is YSYEKL. CDR3 protein: CASSPTELNNEQFF. DNA for the CDR3: TGCGCCAGCAGTCCGACGGAATTAAACAATGAGCAGTTCTTC.

The gene calls are TRBV6-4 and TRBJ1-6; 7 nucleotides agree with TRBD1. Germline-derived CDR1 and CDR2 are MRHNA and SNTAGT. CDR3 length: 14 amino acids. V shed 2 bases, J shed 7 bases, and the junction held 2 bases outside the gene matches. In nucleotides, the CDR3 is TGTGCCAGCAGTGACGACAGGGAGAATTCACCCCTCCACTTT. This codes for CASSDDRENSPLHF.

The chain has TRBV6-1 and TRBJ1-3; D unresolved. Trimming cost V 2 bases and J 8 bases, with 16 bases left between them. The CDR3 spans 15 residues. CDR1 and CDR2 from the germline V gene are MNHNS and SASEGT. The CDR3 loop is CASSELQASSDTIYF. The CDR3 DNA is TGTGCCAGCAGTGAACTCCAGGCCAGCTCAGACACCATATATTTT.

The count of this clone is one. The chain joins TRBV15 to TRBJ2-3; D gene uncertain. The CDR3 is made up of 12 amino acids. Deletions cut 0 bases from V and 5 bases from J, with 3 bases between. Germline assignment: CDR1 LNHNV and CDR2 YYDKDF (reference sequence). Here the CDR3 DNA reads TGTGCCACCAGCAGAGATCGAGATACGCAGTATTTT. Amino acids: CATSRDRDTQYF.

The rearrangement links TRBV21-1 to TRBJ2-7; the table calls TRBD1, which could not be checked here. TRBV21-1 counts as a pseudogene. The CDR3 has 15 amino acids. CDR3 in amino acids: CASSRRTGLTYEQYF. CDR3 coding DNA: TGTGCCAGCAGCAGAAGGACAGGCCTAACCTACGAGCAGTACTTC.

V and J are TRBV14 and TRBJ2-1; perhaps TRBD2 as D (6 bases). In germline, CDR1 is SGHDN, CDR2 FVKESK. This CDR3 region has 18 residues. V was pared by 4 bases and J by 13 bases, with 32 bases between. The CDR3 loop is CASSPTSPLPRASMSQFF. The CDR3 DNA is TGTGCCAGCAGCCCAACTAGCCCCCTTCCGAGAGCCTCAATGAGCCAGTTCTTC.

Only a few counts were recorded for this clone. This chain links TRBV7-3 with TRBJ2-1; 13 bases map to TRBD2. The CDR3 has 16 residues. The germline CDR1 and CDR2 sequences are SGHTA and FQGTGA. The V segment lost 3 bases and the J segment 9 bases; nucleotides outside the gene matches: 8. The CDR3 DNA reads as TGTGCCAGCAGCTTTTCACTAGCGGGGGGGCCGAGTGAGCAGTTCTTC. Translating it yields CASSFSLAGGPSEQFF.

The V and J genes are TRBV7-6 and TRBJ2-1; D ambiguous. Looked up from germline, CDR1 is SGHVS and CDR2 is FNYEAQ. The length of the CDR3 is 15 residues. Trimming took off 5 bases at V and 0 bases at J, with 11 bases between the two ends. The CDR3 loop is CASSRIAASYNEQFF. In DNA form, the CDR3 reads TGTGCCAGCAGCAGAATAGCTGCCTCCTACAATGAGCAGTTCTTC.

This clone has a handful of counts. The V gene is TRBV6-5, the J gene TRBJ1-5; a possible D gene is TRBD1 (5 bases). V gave up 10 bases and J gave up 7 bases, with 11 bases separating them. Per the germline V gene, CDR1 is MNHEY and CDR2 is SVGAGI. This CDR3 has 11 amino acids. CDR3 DNA: TGTGCCACCGGGACGGGACAGCCCCAGCATTTT. Its protein product is CATGTGQPQHF.

J is TRBJ2-7 and V is TRBV9; tentatively, D is TRBD2 (6 bases). The CDR3 extends over 16 amino acids. The V and J ends lost 2 bases and 3 bases respectively, with 18 bases between them. The germline V gene has CDR1 SGDLS and CDR2 YYNGEE. In DNA form, the CDR3 reads TGTGCCAGCAGCGTTAGCGTCGGCGGGGCGAGCTACGAGCAGTACTTC. Amino acids: CASSVSVGGASYEQYF.

The V call is TRBV30, the J call TRBJ1-2, with 8 bases fitting TRBD1. The CDR3 is 14 residues long. Germline CDR1 GTSNPN, CDR2 SVGIG (reference sequence). J was trimmed by 8 bases and V by 0 bases; bases with no gene match: 8. The CDR3, as DNA: TGTGCCTGGAGTGTGGGATCCAGGGGGCAAGGCTACACCTTC. Its translation: CAWSVGSRGQGYTF.

The genes are TRBV7-2 and TRBJ2-7; the match to TRBD2 covers 13 bases. This CDR3 is 15 amino acids long. The V gene's germline CDR1 is SGHTA and CDR2 FQGNSA. With 5 bases clipped from V and 3 bases from J, the junction kept 4 bases outside the gene matches. The chain's CDR3 is CASSLGLAGVYEQYF. DNA of the CDR3: TGTGCCAGCAGCCTTGGACTAGCGGGAGTCTACGAGCAGTACTTC.

In nucleotides, the CDR3 is TGTGCCTGGAGTATTCAGGGGGCAGATACGCAGTATTTT. It codes for CAWSIQGADTQYF. The rearrangement links TRBV30 to TRBJ2-3; 7 bases agree with TRBD1. V dropped 2 bases and J dropped 4; count of bases not matched to a gene: 3. The CDR3 loop spans 13 amino acids. Germline lookup yields CDR1 GTSNPN and CDR2 SVGIG (reference sequence).

Only one count was recorded for this clone. The V and J genes are TRBV9 and TRBJ1-2, with D hard to call. This CDR3 has 12 residues. Looked up from germline, CDR1 is SGDLS and CDR2 is YYNGEE. Trimming left V 3 bases short and J 8 bases short, with 11 bases between. The CDR3, as DNA: TGTGCCAGCAGCGAGGAGGGCAGCGGCTACACCTTC. Translating gives CASSEEGSGYTF.

This CDR3 is CAWREQGSGTEAFF. In DNA, the CDR3 is TGTGCCTGGAGGGAACAGGGATCGGGCACTGAAGCTTTCTTT. V is TRBV30 and J is TRBJ1-1; D possibly corresponds to TRBD1 (6 bases). Trimming cost V 3 bases and J 4 bases, with 15 bases left between them. The CDR3 has 14 residues. The germline gives CDR1 GTSNPN, CDR2 SVGIG (reference sequence). The full variable domain, its missing parts supplied by reference TRBV30 and TRBJ1-1, is SQTIHQWPATLVQPVGSPLSLECTVEGTSNPNLYWYRQAAGRGLQLLFYSVGIGQISSEVPQNLSASRPQDRQFILSSKKLLLSDSGFYLCAWREQGSGTEAFFGQGTRLTVV.

Concerning this clone: Other DNA sequences of this sample code for an identical CDR3. J is TRBJ1-2 and V is TRBV19; 7 nucleotides match TRBD1. The CDR3 contains 13 residues. Germline CDR1 and CDR2: LNHDA and SQIVND (reference sequence). The V segment lost 5 bases and the J segment 3 bases; nucleotides outside the gene matches: 3. Here the CDR3 DNA reads TGTGCCAGTAGTCGAACAGGGGACTATGGCTACACCTTC. It encodes CASSRTGDYGYTF. The full variable domain, its missing parts supplied by reference TRBV19 and TRBJ1-2, is DGGITQSPKYLFRKEGQNVTLSCEQNLNHDAMYWYRQDPGQGLRLIYYSQIVNDFQKGDIAEGYSVSREKKESFPLTVTSAQKNPTAFYLCASSRTGDYGYTFGSGTRLTVV.

This chain joins TRBV7-3 and TRBJ2-7; unclear D gene. Germline lookup yields CDR1 SGHTA and CDR2 FQGTGA. V was cut by 2 bases and J by 7 bases, with 9 bases left in between. CDR3 size: 12 residues. The DNA for the CDR3 is TGTGCCAGCAGCTTAGTGGCAGATGAGCAGTACTTC. Its translation is CASSLVADEQYF. Complete variable domain (other parts from reference TRBV7-3 and TRBJ2-7): GAGVSQTPSNKVTEKGKYVELRCDPISGHTALYWYRQSLGQGPEFLIYFQGTGAADDSGLPNDRFFAVRPEGSVSTLKIQRTERGDSAVYLCASSLVADEQYFGPGTRLTVT.

The chain carries TRBV18 and TRBJ2-3; 9 positions match TRBD1. Unmatched junction bases numbered 6, after V lost 6 bases and J lost 2 bases. The CDR3 runs to 15 residues. CDR1 is KGHSH, CDR2 LQKENI, per germline. DNA of the CDR3: TGTGCCAGCTCCCCCGGGACAGGGACCACAGATACGCAGTATTTT. This translates into CASSPGTGTTDTQYF. Using reference TRBV18 and TRBJ2-3 for the parts outside the CDR3, the full variable domain is NAGVMQNPRHLVRRRGQEARLRCSPMKGHSHVYWYRQLPEEGLKFMVYLQKENIIDESGMPKERFSAEFPKEGPSILRIQQVVRGDSAAYFCASSPGTGTTDTQYFGPGTRLTVL.

The rearrangement joins TRBV5-1 to TRBJ2-1; a possible D gene is TRBD2 (6 bases). The V gene lost 1 base and the J gene lost 4 bases, with 18 bases spanning the gap. CDR1 and CDR2 from the germline V gene are SGHRS and YFSETQ. The CDR3 runs to 17 residues. CDR3 DNA sequence: TGCGCCAGCAGCTTGCTCCCCTTGTCGGGAGCTTACAATGAGCAGTTCTTC. This gives the protein CASSLLPLSGAYNEQFF.

The rearrangement links TRBV19 to TRBJ1-1, with 7 bases aligning to TRBD1. The CDR3 sequence is 15 residues long. Trimming cost V 5 bases and J 2 bases; bases outside gene matches: 8. CDR1 LNHDA and CDR2 SQIVND come from the germline V gene (reference sequence). CDR3 coding DNA: TGTGCCAGTAGTCCCCGGACAGGCCTCAACACTGAAGCTTTCTTT. The encoded protein is CASSPRTGLNTEAFF.

V gene TRBV30 combines with J gene TRBJ2-2, with D tentatively TRBD1 (6 bases). V lost 3 bases and J lost 7, with 15 bases in between. This CDR3 is 14 amino acids long. Germline CDR1 GTSNPN, CDR2 SVGIG (reference sequence). The CDR3 coding sequence is TGTGCCTGGAGGGCAGGGGTACTCGGCGGGGAGCTGTTTTTT. Protein sequence: CAWRAGVLGGELFF.

Only one count was recorded for this clone. CDR3 DNA sequence: TGTGCCAGCAGTGAAGGGGTCCAGGGACCCCTCCACTTT. Protein sequence: CASSEGVQGPLHF. The chain joins TRBV6-1 to TRBJ1-6; D is possibly TRBD1 (5 bases). Trimming pared 1 base from V and 12 bases from J, leaving 10 bases between. The germline V gene encodes CDR1 MNHNS and CDR2 SASEGT. The CDR3 has 13 residues.

This clone has only a few counts. The chain uses TRBV5-1 and TRBJ2-2; D ambiguous. Germline assignment: CDR1 SGHRS and CDR2 YFSETQ. Trimming removed 5 bases from V and 5 bases from J, with 16 bases in between. CDR3 length: 15 residues. The CDR3 protein is CASRGVEKQTGELFF. DNA of the CDR3: TGCGCCAGCAGAGGAGTAGAAAAACAGACCGGGGAGCTGTTTTTT.

The V gene is TRBV10-3, the J gene TRBJ1-5; TRBD1 aligns across 10 bases. The germline CDR1 and CDR2 sequences are ENHRY and SYGVKD. The J segment lost 4 bases and the V segment lost 5 bases, leaving 14 bases of the junction unmatched. The CDR3 contains 18 residues. CDR3: CAISSNPGTGALNQPQHF. The CDR3 DNA reads TGTGCCATCAGTTCAAATCCCGGGACAGGGGCTCTAAATCAGCCCCAGCATTTT.

The chain has TRBV2 and TRBJ1-5; TRBD1 might be the D (6 bases). Germline V gives CDR1 SNHLY, CDR2 FYNNEI. Deletions cut 3 bases from V and 6 bases from J, with 12 bases between. CDR3 length: 14 amino acids. CDR3 in amino acids: CASSEKRGSQPQHF. The CDR3 DNA is TGTGCCAGCAGTGAGAAGAGGGGGTCTCAGCCCCAGCATTTT.

The V call is TRBV19, the J call TRBJ1-2, with D unclear. Trimming cost V 6 bases and J 0 bases, with 14 bases left between them. The length of the CDR3 is 15 residues. CDR1 is LNHDA, CDR2 SQIVND, per germline (reference sequence). The CDR3 here is CASSRRADANYGYTF. CDR3 bases: TGTGCCAGTAGCCGTCGGGCGGATGCTAACTATGGCTACACCTTC.

CDR3 protein: CAWSVQRGARNSYGYTF. The DNA of the CDR3 is TGTGCCTGGAGTGTACAACGGGGGGCGCGTAATAGCTATGGCTACACCTTC. The rearrangement links TRBV30 to TRBJ1-2; TRBD1 might be the D (6 bases). The CDR3 runs 17 residues. CDR1 is GTSNPN and CDR2 is SVGIG in the germline V gene (reference sequence). V lost 0 bases and J 4 bases, leaving 21 bases between the germline ends.